What follows are 6 T cell receptor beta chains derived from one specimen sequenced in a study of neoadjuvant nivolumab and ipilimumab in lung cancer. Assay used: immunoSEQ multiplex PCR; TCRdb lists only in-frame clones, some missing. There are 24,000 or so clones in the sample; less than 90% occur only once, and roughly 6.1% lies in the top ten. This material consisted of peripheral blood, taken before neoadjuvant nivolumab, alone or with ipilimumab. Receptor source: an adult with non-small cell lung cancer.

The J gene is TRBJ2-3, the V gene TRBV18; weak D call: TRBD1 (6 bases). Trimming cost V 1 base and J 3 bases, with 14 bases left between them. The CDR3 contains 16 residues. Germline CDR1 reads KGHSH; CDR2 reads LQKENI. The CDR3 loop reads CASSPQTGIRTDTQYF. The CDR3 region has the DNA TGTGCCAGCTCACCACAGACAGGCATCCGGACAGATACGCAGTATTTT.

This chain connects TRBV6-6 to TRBJ1-2, with D possibly TRBD1 on 5 matching bases. Per the germline V gene, CDR1 is MNHNY and CDR2 is SVGAGI (reference sequence). Trimming pared 3 bases from V and 7 bases from J, leaving 9 bases between. This CDR3 is 12 amino acids long. As DNA, the CDR3 is TGTGCCAGCAGTTATCGGGGGGGTGGCTACACCTTC. It codes for CASSYRGGGYTF.

This chain joins TRBV28 and TRBJ1-1, with TRBD1 matching 7 bases. Germline V gives CDR1 MDHEN, CDR2 SYDVKM. V lost 4 bases to trimming and J lost 11 bases; unmatched junction nucleotides: 4. The CDR3 loop spans 11 amino acids. The CDR3 sequence: CASSSDREAFF. DNA for the CDR3: TGTGCCAGCAGTTCCGACAGGGAGGCTTTCTTT.

V and J are TRBV2 and TRBJ1-4; 10 bases are shared with TRBD1. The germline V gene has CDR1 SNHLY and CDR2 FYNNEI. The CDR3 has 15 amino acids. V trimming: 6 bases; J trimming: 3 bases; junction bases outside the gene matches: 4. The CDR3 sequence: CASRFDRGPNEKLFF. CDR3 DNA: TGTGCCAGCAGATTTGACAGGGGGCCTAATGAAAAACTGTTTTTT.

The chain joins TRBV6-1 to TRBJ1-5; D not resolved. Trimming left V 3 bases short and J 0 bases short, with 12 bases between. Germline V gene lookup returns CDR1 MNHNS and CDR2 SASEGT. CDR3 size: 16 residues. CDR3 sequence (DNA): TGTGCCAGCAGTGAGGCGATCATCCGTAGCAATCAGCCCCAGCATTTT. Translating gives CASSEAIIRSNQPQHF.

This clone showed up just a few times. The genes are TRBV4-2 and TRBJ1-2, with a possible D match to TRBD1 (6 bases). CDR3 length: 15 residues. Germline-derived CDR1 and CDR2 are LGHNA and YNFKEQ. Trimming removed 0 bases from V and 3 bases from J, with 11 bases in between. CDR3 sequence: CASSQDGGLDYGYTF. DNA of the CDR3: TGTGCCAGCAGCCAAGATGGGGGCTTGGACTATGGCTACACCTTC.